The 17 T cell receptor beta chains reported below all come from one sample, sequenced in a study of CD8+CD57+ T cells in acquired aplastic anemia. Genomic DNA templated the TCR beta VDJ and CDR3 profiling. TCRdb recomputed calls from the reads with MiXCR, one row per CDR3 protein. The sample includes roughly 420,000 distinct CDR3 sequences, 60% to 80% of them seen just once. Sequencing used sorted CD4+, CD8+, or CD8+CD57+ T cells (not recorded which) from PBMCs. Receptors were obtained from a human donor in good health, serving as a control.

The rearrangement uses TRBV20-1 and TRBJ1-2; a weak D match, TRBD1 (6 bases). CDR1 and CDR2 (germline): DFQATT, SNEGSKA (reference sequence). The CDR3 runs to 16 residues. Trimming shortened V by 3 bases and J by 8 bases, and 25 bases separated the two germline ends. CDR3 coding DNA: TGCAGTGCTAGGTTTCCCCTCCCAGCAGGGGACGACGGCTACACCTTC. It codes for CSARFPLPAGDDGYTF.

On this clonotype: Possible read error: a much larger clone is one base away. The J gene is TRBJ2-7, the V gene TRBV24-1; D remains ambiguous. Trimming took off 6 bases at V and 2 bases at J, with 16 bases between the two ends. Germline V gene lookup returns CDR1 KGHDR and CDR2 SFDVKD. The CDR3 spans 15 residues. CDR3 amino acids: CATSSPPNGAYEQYF. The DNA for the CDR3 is TGTGCCACCAGTTCACCTCCGAACGGTGCCTACGAGCAGTACTTC.

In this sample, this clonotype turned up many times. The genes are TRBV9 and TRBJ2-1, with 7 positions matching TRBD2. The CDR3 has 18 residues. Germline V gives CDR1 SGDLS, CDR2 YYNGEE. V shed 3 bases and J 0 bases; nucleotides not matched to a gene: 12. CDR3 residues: CASSELKRGSLSYNEQFF. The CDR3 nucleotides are TGTGCCAGCAGCGAACTAAAGCGGGGCTCCCTCTCCTACAATGAGCAGTTCTTC.

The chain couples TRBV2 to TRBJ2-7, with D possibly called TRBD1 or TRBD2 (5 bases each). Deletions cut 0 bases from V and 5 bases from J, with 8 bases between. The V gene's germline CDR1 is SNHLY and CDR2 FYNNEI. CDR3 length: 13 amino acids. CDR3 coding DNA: TGTGCCAGCAGTGAAGCAGGGACCAACGAGCAGTACTTC. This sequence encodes CASSEAGTNEQYF.

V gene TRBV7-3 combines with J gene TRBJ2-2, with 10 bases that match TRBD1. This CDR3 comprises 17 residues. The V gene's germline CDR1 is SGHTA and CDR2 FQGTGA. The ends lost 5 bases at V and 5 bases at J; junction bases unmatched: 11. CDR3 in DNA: TGTGCCAGCAGCCTGACCCCTGACAGGGGGCAAACCGGGGAGCTGTTTTTT. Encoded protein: CASSLTPDRGQTGELFF.

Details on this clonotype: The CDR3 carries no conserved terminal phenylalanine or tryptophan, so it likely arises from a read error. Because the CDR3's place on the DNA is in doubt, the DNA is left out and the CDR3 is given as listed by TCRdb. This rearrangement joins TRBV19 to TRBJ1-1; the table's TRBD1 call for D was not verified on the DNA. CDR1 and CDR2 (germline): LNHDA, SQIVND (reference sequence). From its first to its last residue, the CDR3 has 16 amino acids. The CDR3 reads CASSDSATGDTTAAFV.

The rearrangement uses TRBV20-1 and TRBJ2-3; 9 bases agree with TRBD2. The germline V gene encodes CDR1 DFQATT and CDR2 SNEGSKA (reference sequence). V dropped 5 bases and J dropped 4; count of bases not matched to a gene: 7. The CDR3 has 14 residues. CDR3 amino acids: CSAASGGIADTQYF. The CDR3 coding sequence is TGCAGTGCTGCAAGCGGGGGGATAGCAGATACGCAGTATTTT.

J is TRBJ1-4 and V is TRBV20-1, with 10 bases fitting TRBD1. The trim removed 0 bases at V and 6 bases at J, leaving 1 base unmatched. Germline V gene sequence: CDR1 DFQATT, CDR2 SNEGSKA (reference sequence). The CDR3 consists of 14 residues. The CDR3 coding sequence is TGCAGTGCTAGAGAGACAGGGGGCTATGAAAAACTGTTTTTT. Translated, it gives CSARETGGYEKLFF.

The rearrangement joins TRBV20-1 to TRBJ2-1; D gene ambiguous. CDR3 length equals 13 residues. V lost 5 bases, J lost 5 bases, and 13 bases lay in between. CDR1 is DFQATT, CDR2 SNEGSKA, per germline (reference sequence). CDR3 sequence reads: CSADPEPDNEQFF. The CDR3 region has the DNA TGCAGTGCTGACCCGGAGCCAGACAATGAGCAGTTCTTC.

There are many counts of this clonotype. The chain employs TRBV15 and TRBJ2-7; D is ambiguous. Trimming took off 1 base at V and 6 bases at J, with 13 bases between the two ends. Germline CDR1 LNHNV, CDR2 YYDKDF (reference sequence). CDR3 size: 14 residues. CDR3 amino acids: CATSRGSSVGEQYF. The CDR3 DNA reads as TGTGCCACCAGCAGAGGGTCATCGGTAGGCGAGCAGTACTTC.

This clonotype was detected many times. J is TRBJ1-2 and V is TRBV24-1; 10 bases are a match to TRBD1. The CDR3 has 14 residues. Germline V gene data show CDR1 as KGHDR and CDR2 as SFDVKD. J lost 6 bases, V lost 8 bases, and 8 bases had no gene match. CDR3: CATKDRGALDGYTF. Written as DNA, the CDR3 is TGTGCCACCAAGGACAGGGGGGCCTTGGATGGCTACACCTTC.

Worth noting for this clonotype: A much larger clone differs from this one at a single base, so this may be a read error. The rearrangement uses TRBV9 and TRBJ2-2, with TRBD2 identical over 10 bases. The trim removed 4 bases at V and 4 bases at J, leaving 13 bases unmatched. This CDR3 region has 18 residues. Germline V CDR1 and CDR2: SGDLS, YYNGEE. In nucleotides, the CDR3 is TGTGCCAGCAGCCTCGAGGGCCTAGCGGGGGCGAGCACCGGGGAGCTGTTTTTT. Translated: CASSLEGLAGASTGELFF.

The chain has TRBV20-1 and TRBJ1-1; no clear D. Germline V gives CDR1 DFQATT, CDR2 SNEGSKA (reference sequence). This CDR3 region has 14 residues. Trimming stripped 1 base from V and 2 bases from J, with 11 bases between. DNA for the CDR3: TGCAGTGCTAGAGTTCAGCCGATTAACACTGAAGCTTTCTTT. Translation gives CSARVQPINTEAFF.

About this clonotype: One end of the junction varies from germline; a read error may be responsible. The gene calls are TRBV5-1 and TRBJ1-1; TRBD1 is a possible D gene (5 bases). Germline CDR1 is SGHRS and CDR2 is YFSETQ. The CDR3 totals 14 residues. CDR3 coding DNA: TGTGCCAGCAGTTACATGGGGGGGTTGTTTGAAGCTTTCTTT. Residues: CASSYMGGLFEAFF.

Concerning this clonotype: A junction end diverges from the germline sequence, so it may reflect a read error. CDR3 loop: CATSDPAGTGTQYF. Here the CDR3 DNA reads TGTGCCACCAGTGATCCGGCGGGCACAGGTACGCAGTATTTT. The V call is TRBV24-1, the J call TRBJ2-3; D may be TRBD1 or TRBD2 (5 bases each). CDR1 KGHDR and CDR2 SFDVKD come from the germline V gene. This CDR3 has 14 residues.

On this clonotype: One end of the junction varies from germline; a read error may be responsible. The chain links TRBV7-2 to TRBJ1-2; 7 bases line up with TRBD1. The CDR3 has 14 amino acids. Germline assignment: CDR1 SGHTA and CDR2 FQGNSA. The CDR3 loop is CASSLGDTGATNSF. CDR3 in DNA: TGTGCCAGCAGCTTAGGGGATACAGGGGCGACCAATTCATTC. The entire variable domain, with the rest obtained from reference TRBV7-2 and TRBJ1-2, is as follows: GAGVSQSPSNKVTEKGKDVELRCDPISGHTALYWYRQSLGQGLEFLIYFQGNSAPDKSGLPSDRFSAERTGGSVSTLTIQRTQQEDSAVYLCASSLGDTGATNSFGSGTRLTVV.

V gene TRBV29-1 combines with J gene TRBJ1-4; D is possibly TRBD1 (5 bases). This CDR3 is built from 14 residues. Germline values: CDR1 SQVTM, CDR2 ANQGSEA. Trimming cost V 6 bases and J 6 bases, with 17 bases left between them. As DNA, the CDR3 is TGCAGCGTCACGGCAGGGACTCGTGATGAAAAACTGTTTTTT. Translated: CSVTAGTRDEKLFF.